This record concerns one TCR beta chain sequence. These data belong to a study of CD8+ T cells in alopecia areata. Study background: People stayed on tofacitinib for 6 to 18 months, then stopped the drug for 6 months.

The V and J ends lost 3 bases and 2 bases respectively, with 10 bases between them. In germline, CDR1 is SGHRS, CDR2 YFSETQ. CDR3 length: 14 residues. Once RNA had been extracted, it was reverse transcribed into cDNA to act as the sequencing template. Sequenced by immunoSEQ multiplex PCR; TCRdb stores in-frame clones only, minus some. The table shows 150,000 to 200,000 clones, with 40% to 65% occurring only once. Treatment: oral pan-JAK inhibitor, 5-10 mg twice daily. CD4+ and CD8+ T cells were sorted from PBMCs stained for CD3, CD4 and CD8. This specimen consisted of CD8+ T cells sorted from blood, obtained at approximately week 52, from a patient treated with tofacitinib. The chain employs TRBV5-1 and TRBJ2-3; D remains unclear. This sequence was found in a human donor with alopecia areata. The CDR3 loop is CASSSALTTDTQYF. In DNA, the CDR3 is TGCGCCAGCAGCTCCGCCCTAACCACAGATACGCAGTATTTT.